The table lists the clone carrying this T cell receptor beta chain with a few counts. Patients at the Seattle site were enrolled during active infection and followed longitudinally. The length of the CDR3 is 16 residues. V lost 5 bases, J lost 1 base, and 15 bases lay in between. Per germline, CDR1 ENHRY and CDR2 SYGVKD. This sample was included in a study of blood T cell repertoires in COVID-19. On the study more broadly: Researchers got acute and convalescent COVID-19 samples from the United States, Italy and Spain. From T cells, B-cell-depleted T cells, or PBMCs came the material, which was cDNA or gDNA.

The data were produced by immunoSEQ multiplex PCR, yet TCRdb's version contains in-frame clones alone and is incomplete. The sample carries about 160,000 clones, 87% recorded once. This sequence originates from a woman in her sixties or seventies with COVID-19, enrolled during active disease. Input material: peripheral blood. The chain recombines TRBV10-3 with TRBJ1-3; possibly TRBD1 for D (6 bases). The CDR3: CAISKRQVDSGNTIYF. In DNA, the CDR3 is TGTGCCATCAGTAAACGACAGGTTGATTCTGGAAACACCATATATTTT.